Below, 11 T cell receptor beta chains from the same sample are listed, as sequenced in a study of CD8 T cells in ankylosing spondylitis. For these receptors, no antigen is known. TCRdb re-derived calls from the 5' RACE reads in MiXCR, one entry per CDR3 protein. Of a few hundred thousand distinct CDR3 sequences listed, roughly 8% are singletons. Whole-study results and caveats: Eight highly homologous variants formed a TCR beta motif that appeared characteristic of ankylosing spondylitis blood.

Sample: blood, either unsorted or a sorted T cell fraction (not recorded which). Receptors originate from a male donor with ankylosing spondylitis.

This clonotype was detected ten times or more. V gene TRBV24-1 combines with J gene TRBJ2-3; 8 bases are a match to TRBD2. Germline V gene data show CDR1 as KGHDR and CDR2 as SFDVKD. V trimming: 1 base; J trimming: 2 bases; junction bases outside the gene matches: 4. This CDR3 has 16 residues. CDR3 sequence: CATSDFSSGYTDTQYF. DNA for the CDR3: TGTGCCACCAGTGATTTTTCTAGCGGGTACACAGATACGCAGTATTTT.

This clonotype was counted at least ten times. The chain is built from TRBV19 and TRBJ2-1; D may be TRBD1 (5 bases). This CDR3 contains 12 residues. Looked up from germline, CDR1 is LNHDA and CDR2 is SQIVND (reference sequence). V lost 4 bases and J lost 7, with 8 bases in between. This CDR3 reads CASSTQGNEQFF. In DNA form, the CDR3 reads TGTGCCAGTAGTACTCAGGGAAATGAGCAGTTCTTC.

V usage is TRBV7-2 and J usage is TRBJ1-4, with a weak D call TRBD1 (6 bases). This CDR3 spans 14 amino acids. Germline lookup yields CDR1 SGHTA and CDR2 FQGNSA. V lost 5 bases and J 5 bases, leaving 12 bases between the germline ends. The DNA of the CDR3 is TGTGCCAGCAGCCGAGGGGGGAAAAATGAAAAACTGTTTTTT. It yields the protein CASSRGGKNEKLFF.

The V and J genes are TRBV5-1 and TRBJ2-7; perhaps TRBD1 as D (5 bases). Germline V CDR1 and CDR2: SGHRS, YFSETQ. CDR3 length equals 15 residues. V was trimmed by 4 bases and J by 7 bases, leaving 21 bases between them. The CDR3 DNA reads TGCGCCAGCAGCATAACAGGACCCTTCTCCTTTGAGCAGTACTTC. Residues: CASSITGPFSFEQYF.

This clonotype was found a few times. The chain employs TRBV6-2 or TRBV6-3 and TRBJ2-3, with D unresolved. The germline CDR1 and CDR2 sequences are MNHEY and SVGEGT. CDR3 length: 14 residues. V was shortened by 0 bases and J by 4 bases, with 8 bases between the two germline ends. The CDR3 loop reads CASSYSSNADTQYF. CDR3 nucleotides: TGTGCCAGCAGTTACTCCTCGAACGCAGATACGCAGTATTTT.

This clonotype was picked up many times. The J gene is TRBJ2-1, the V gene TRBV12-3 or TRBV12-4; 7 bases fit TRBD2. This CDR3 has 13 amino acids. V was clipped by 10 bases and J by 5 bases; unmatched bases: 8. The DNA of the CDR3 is TGTGCCAACAGGAAGAGCGGGAACAATGAGCAGTTCTTC. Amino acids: CANRKSGNNEQFF.

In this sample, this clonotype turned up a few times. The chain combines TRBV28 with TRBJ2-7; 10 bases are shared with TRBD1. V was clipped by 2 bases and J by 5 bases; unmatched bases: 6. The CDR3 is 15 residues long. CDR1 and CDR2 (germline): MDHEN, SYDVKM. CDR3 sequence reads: CASSLMGQGLHEQYF. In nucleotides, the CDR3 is TGTGCCAGCAGTTTAATGGGACAGGGGTTACACGAGCAGTACTTC.

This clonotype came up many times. CDR3 coding DNA: TGTGCCAGCAGTGAACGGGACAGGGGGTTGAACACCGGGGAGCTGTTTTTT. This codes for CASSERDRGLNTGELFF. The V gene is TRBV2, the J gene TRBJ2-2; 11 positions match TRBD1. CDR3 length: 17 amino acids. The germline V gene has CDR1 SNHLY and CDR2 FYNNEI. J lost 1 base, V lost 2 bases, and 3 bases had no gene match.

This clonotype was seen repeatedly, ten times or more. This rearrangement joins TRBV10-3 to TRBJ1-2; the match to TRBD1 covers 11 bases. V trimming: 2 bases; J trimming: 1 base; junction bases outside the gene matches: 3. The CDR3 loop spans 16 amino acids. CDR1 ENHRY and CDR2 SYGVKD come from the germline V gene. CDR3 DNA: TGTGCCATCAGTGAGCTGGACAGGGGGCTTAACTATGGCTACACCTTC. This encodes CAISELDRGLNYGYTF.

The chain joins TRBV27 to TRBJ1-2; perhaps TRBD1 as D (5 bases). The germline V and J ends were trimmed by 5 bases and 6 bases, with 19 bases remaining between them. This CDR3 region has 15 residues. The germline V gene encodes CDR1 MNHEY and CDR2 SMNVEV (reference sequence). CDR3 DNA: TGTGCCAGCAGTCACGGACAAGCCTTGATACATGGCTACACCTTC. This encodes CASSHGQALIHGYTF.

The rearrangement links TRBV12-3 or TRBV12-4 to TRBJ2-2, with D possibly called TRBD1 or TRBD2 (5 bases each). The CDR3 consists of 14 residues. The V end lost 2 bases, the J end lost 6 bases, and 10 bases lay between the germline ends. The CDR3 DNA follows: TGTGCCAGCAGTTTATTAAGGGACCCCGGGGAGCTGTTTTTT. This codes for CASSLLRDPGELFF.